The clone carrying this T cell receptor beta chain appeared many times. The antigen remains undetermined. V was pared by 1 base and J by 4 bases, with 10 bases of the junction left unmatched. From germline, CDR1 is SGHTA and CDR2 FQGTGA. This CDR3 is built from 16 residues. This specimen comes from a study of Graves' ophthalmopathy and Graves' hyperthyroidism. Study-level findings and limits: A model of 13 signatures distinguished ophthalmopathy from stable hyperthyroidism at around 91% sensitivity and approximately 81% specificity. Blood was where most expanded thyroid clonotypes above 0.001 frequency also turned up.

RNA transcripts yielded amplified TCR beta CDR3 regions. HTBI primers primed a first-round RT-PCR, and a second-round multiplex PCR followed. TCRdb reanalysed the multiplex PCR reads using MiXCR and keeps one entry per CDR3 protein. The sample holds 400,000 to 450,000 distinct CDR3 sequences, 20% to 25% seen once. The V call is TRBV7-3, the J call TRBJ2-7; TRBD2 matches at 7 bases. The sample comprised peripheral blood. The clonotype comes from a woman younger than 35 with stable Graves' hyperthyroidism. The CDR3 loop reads CASSLSDAGEWYEQYF. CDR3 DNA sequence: TGTGCCAGCAGCTTAAGTGACGCGGGAGAATGGTACGAGCAGTACTTC.